Shown below are 25 T cell receptor beta chains from a single sample sequenced in a study of identical twins. TCRdb re-analysed the 5' RACE reads in MiXCR, keeping a single row per CDR3 protein. The sample lists under 900,000 distinct CDR3 sequences, 18% occurring once. These same records also appear under a second study, on T cells expressing NK-cell markers.

Material: PBMCs. These receptors all come from a woman between 18 and 29 years old in good health.

The rearrangement links TRBV20-1 to TRBJ1-6, with 9 bases identical to TRBD1. Germline-derived CDR1 and CDR2 are DFQATT and SNEGSKA (reference sequence). This CDR3 spans 14 amino acids. The V and J ends lost 4 bases and 8 bases, in that order; junction bases with no gene match: 6. The CDR3, as DNA: TGCAGTGCTAACTCGGACAGGGGACATTCACCCCTCCACTTT. This sequence encodes CSANSDRGHSPLHF.

With respect to this clonotype: One junction end disagrees with the germline gene, perhaps due to a read error. This chain joins TRBV5-4 and TRBJ1-4; no clear D gene. CDR1 SGHNT and CDR2 YYREEE come from the germline V gene (reference sequence). This CDR3 has 13 residues. CDR3 region: CASSLASGEIWIF. DNA of the CDR3: TGTGCCAGCAGCTTGGCCAGTGGCGAAATATGGATTTTT.

The chain uses TRBV5-4 and TRBJ2-5; the D is unclear. V shed 2 bases and J shed 0 bases, with 8 bases lying between them. The CDR3 consists of 14 residues. Germline V CDR1 and CDR2: SGHNT, YYREEE (reference sequence). The CDR3 nucleotides read TGTGCCAGCAGCTTAAAGATGTACCAAGAGACCCAGTACTTC. Encoded protein: CASSLKMYQETQYF.

J is TRBJ2-1 and V is TRBV29-1, with 14 bases matching TRBD2. The trim removed 4 bases at V and 10 bases at J, leaving 12 bases unmatched. Per the germline V gene, CDR1 is SQVTM and CDR2 is ANQGSEA. This CDR3 comprises 16 residues. This CDR3 reads CSVAPPGLAGVREQFF. DNA for the CDR3: TGCAGCGTTGCCCCCCCGGGACTAGCGGGAGTTAGGGAGCAGTTCTTC.

This clonotype was seen more than once but under ten times. The genes are TRBV24-1 and TRBJ2-1, with D possibly matching TRBD2 (5 bases). Looked up from germline, CDR1 is KGHDR and CDR2 is SFDVKD. The CDR3 extends over 13 amino acids. With 3 bases removed from V and 9 bases from J, the gap between germline ends came to 11 bases. The CDR3 region is CATSDRTDSEQFF. The CDR3, as DNA: TGTGCCACCAGTGATAGGACTGATTCTGAGCAGTTCTTC.

There are a few counts of this clonotype. The genes are TRBV6-5 and TRBJ1-6; D is uncertain. From germline, CDR1 is MNHEY and CDR2 SVGAGI. V dropped 0 bases and J dropped 7 bases, with 13 bases sitting between them. The CDR3 loop spans 16 amino acids. The CDR3 coding sequence is TGTGCCAGCAGTTACTCGACGGCCGGTGGGAATTCACCCCTCCACTTT. This codes for CASSYSTAGGNSPLHF.

The chain recombines TRBV24-1 with TRBJ1-2; D gene uncertain. Trimming took off 4 bases at V and 7 bases at J, with 9 bases between the two ends. The V gene's germline CDR1 is KGHDR and CDR2 SFDVKD. The CDR3 is 12 residues long. CDR3 sequence: CATSDTLGGYTF. DNA of the CDR3: TGTGCCACCAGTGACACCTTGGGTGGCTACACCTTC.

This chain connects TRBV9 to TRBJ2-1; weak D call: TRBD2 (7 bases). The CDR3 totals 13 residues. Germline values: CDR1 SGDLS, CDR2 YYNGEE. The V gene lost 0 bases and the J gene lost 8 bases, with 9 bases spanning the gap. The CDR3 loop is CASSVAGGHEQFF. DNA for the CDR3: TGTGCCAGCAGCGTAGCGGGGGGCCATGAGCAGTTCTTC.

J is TRBJ2-2 and V is TRBV10-3; D gene unclear. V dropped 11 bases and J dropped 4 bases, with 17 bases sitting between them. CDR1 is ENHRY, CDR2 SYGVKD, per germline. The CDR3 is made up of 14 amino acids. CDR3 nucleotide sequence: TGTGCCGCCCTCTCGACGCAGAGCACCGGGGAGCTGTTTTTT. The encoded protein is CAALSTQSTGELFF.

This clonotype was seen repeatedly, ten times or more. This sequence joins TRBV12-3 or TRBV12-4 and TRBJ2-5, with unresolved D. Trimming shortened V by 2 bases and J by 1 base, and 11 bases separated the two germline ends. CDR3 size: 15 residues. CDR3 sequence (DNA): TGTGCCAGCAGTTTATTCCTCAGCGCCCAAGAGACCCAGTACTTC. Protein product: CASSLFLSAQETQYF.

The chain combines TRBV6-4 with TRBJ2-1; tentative D call: TRBD2 (6 bases). The germline gives CDR1 MRHNA, CDR2 SNTAGT. The CDR3 contains 16 residues. Trimming removed 5 bases at V and 4 bases at J, with 18 bases between. The CDR3 is CASSPRGSGSYNEQFF. CDR3 in DNA: TGTGCCAGCAGTCCCCGGGGGAGCGGCTCGTACAATGAGCAGTTCTTC.

The rearrangement uses TRBV19 and TRBJ2-2, with D unclear. V was pared by 7 bases and J by 2 bases, with 11 bases between. The length of the CDR3 is 14 residues. CDR1 and CDR2 (germline): LNHDA, SQIVND (reference sequence). The CDR3, as DNA: TGTGCCAGTATACGGAATCTAAACACCGGGGAGCTGTTTTTT. Protein sequence: CASIRNLNTGELFF.

The CDR3 nucleotides are TGCAGTGCTAGACGCCCGGGTAGCACAGATACGCAGTATTTT. Its translation: CSARRPGSTDTQYF. The rearrangement links TRBV20-1 to TRBJ2-3; D not certain. CDR3 length: 14 amino acids. Trimming shortened V by 2 bases and J by 0 bases, and 9 bases separated the two germline ends. The germline CDR1 and CDR2 sequences are DFQATT and SNEGSKA (reference sequence).

The table lists this clonotype with a few counts. The chain joins TRBV28 to TRBJ2-6; D unclear. This CDR3 is built from 16 residues. Trimming cost V 8 bases and J 2 bases, with 16 bases left between them. Germline V CDR1 and CDR2: MDHEN, SYDVKM. CDR3 coding DNA: TGTGCCAGCGCTATTCCGTGGGGAACTGGGGCCAACGTCCTGACTTTC. Its translation: CASAIPWGTGANVLTF.

The V call is TRBV29-1, the J call TRBJ2-2; TRBD1 is a possible D gene (5 bases). With 4 bases removed from V and 1 base from J, the gap between germline ends came to 13 bases. The CDR3 extends over 15 amino acids. Germline CDR1 is SQVTM and CDR2 is ANQGSEA. The CDR3 loop is CSVVPLGQNTGELFF. CDR3 coding DNA: TGCAGCGTTGTCCCCTTGGGGCAGAACACCGGGGAGCTGTTTTTT.

The genes are TRBV20-1 and TRBJ2-1, with 11 bases that match TRBD2. This CDR3 has 14 residues. The V gene's germline CDR1 is DFQATT and CDR2 SNEGSKA (reference sequence). Trimming took 0 bases from V and 10 from J; bases not matched to a gene: 5. CDR3 protein: CSARDSGGAGEQFF. CDR3 nucleotides: TGCAGTGCTAGAGATAGCGGGGGGGCCGGGGAGCAGTTCTTC.

The chain has TRBV6-2 or TRBV6-3 and TRBJ2-1; possible D gene TRBD1, 5 bases. Germline CDR1 MNHEY, CDR2 SVGEGT. V was pared by 7 bases and J by 5 bases, with 21 bases between. The CDR3 runs to 16 residues. This CDR3 is CASTYDPPVGHNEQFF. In DNA, the CDR3 is TGTGCCAGCACCTATGACCCCCCGGTGGGGCACAATGAGCAGTTCTTC.

This clonotype has just a few counts. V usage is TRBV12-3 or TRBV12-4 and J usage is TRBJ2-1, with a possible D match to TRBD2 (7 bases). V was trimmed by 4 bases and J by 6 bases, leaving 13 bases between them. This CDR3 contains 14 residues. CDR3 DNA sequence: TGTGCCAGCAGTTCCCAAGGGGGGGGCAATGAGCAGTTCTTC. Translated, it gives CASSSQGGGNEQFF.

This clonotype is a singleton in its sample. The chain couples TRBV6-5 to TRBJ2-7; D gene unclear. V lost 4 bases and J lost 0, with 10 bases in between. The CDR3 covers 14 residues. Germline V gene data show CDR1 as MNHEY and CDR2 as SVGAGI. CDR3 sequence reads: CASSSPASSYEQYF. The CDR3 DNA reads as TGTGCCAGCAGTTCTCCGGCCAGCTCCTACGAGCAGTACTTC.

This clonotype was picked up a small number of times. The rearrangement uses TRBV7-9 and TRBJ2-7, with D perhaps matching TRBD1 (5 bases). This CDR3 is built from 14 residues. Germline CDR1 and CDR2: SEHNR and FQNEAQ (reference sequence). Between the trimmed V and J ends, which lost 6 bases and 3 bases, there was a span of 15 bases. As DNA, the CDR3 is TGTGCCAGCAGGGGGCCGACGACAAGCTACGAGCAGTACTTC. It codes for CASRGPTTSYEQYF.

This clonotype has ten or more counts. The chain employs TRBV12-3 or TRBV12-4 and TRBJ2-7, with D hard to call. The CDR3 has 11 residues. The V and J ends lost 5 bases and 4 bases respectively, with 6 bases between them. The CDR3 DNA reads TGTGCCAGCAGTCGTTATTACGAGCAGTACTTC. Residues: CASSRYYEQYF.

This clonotype was counted between two and nine times. V and J are TRBV7-9 and TRBJ2-1, with TRBD2 matching 7 bases. V lost 6 bases, J lost 10 bases, and 9 bases stayed unmatched. Germline V gives CDR1 SEHNR, CDR2 FQNEAQ (reference sequence). CDR3 length: 13 residues. Here the CDR3 reads CASRPNAGEEQFF. CDR3 coding DNA: TGTGCCAGCAGACCCAATGCGGGGGAAGAGCAGTTCTTC.

The CDR3 reads CASSEPTGTAMGTQYF. CDR3 in DNA: TGTGCCAGCAGCGAGCCCACAGGGACCGCTATGGGGACCCAGTACTTC. J is TRBJ2-5 and V is TRBV7-8, with D possibly matching TRBD1 (6 bases). Trimming cost V 5 bases and J 7 bases, with 23 bases left between them. The CDR3 sequence is 16 residues long. Germline V gene lookup returns CDR1 SGHVS and CDR2 FQNEAQ.

This chain links TRBV6-2 or TRBV6-3 with TRBJ1-3; D call uncertain. The V gene lost 4 bases and the J gene lost 2 bases, with 9 bases spanning the gap. CDR3 length: 14 residues. Per germline, CDR1 MNHEY and CDR2 SVGEGT. The CDR3 DNA is TGTGCCAGCAGTTTCGGGCAGCCTGGAAACACCATATATTTT. It codes for CASSFGQPGNTIYF.

On this clonotype: A read error is possible here, since a much larger clone lies one base away. This chain uses TRBV28 with TRBJ2-3; the match to TRBD1 covers 7 bases. CDR1 is MDHEN, CDR2 SYDVKM, per germline. This CDR3 region has 12 residues. With V trimmed by 5 bases and J by 8 bases, 4 bases remained unmatched. The chain's CDR3 is CASSTGAVTQYF. The DNA of the CDR3 is TGTGCCAGCAGTACAGGGGCAGTTACGCAGTATTTT.